This TCR beta chain was obtained from a study of regulatory and conventional T cells in RAG deficiency (dated by TCRdb to the late 2010s). Turning to the overall study: High-throughput TCR beta sequencing was used to compare the diversity and composition of the Treg, conventional CD4+ and CD8+ T cell repertoires of RAG-deficient patients with those of healthy controls. General study outcomes and caveats: All patient T-cell subsets had shorter CDR3 lengths; Omenn syndrome patients showed >80% Treg-Tconv repertoire overlap at nucleotide and amino acid level. For some subjects, some analyses of T-cell subsets were not performed. Compared with controls, Omenn syndrome and CID/AS patients had approximately 100-fold fewer unique TCR beta sequences in Treg cells, whereas the reduction in the other subsets was around 9.1-fold. Compared with control T-cell subpopulations, the RAG-deficient patients had markedly lower Shannon entropy and higher Simpson indices. Sorted CD25-high CD127-low cells from Omenn syndrome patients may represent peripherally activated cells rather than bona fide Treg cells.

Library construction relied on the immunoSEQ multiplex PCR assay. Genomic DNA from the sorted T-cell subsets was used to amplify and sequence rearranged TCR beta chain products. Per the source publication's procedure: Repertoire diversity of productive TCR beta rearrangements was quantified using Shannon entropy and Simpson indices. To assess clonal expansion, the frequencies of the 100 most abundant productive TCR beta clonotypes were added up as a share of total reads. The TRB repertoires were scored with a self-reactivity index that is based on amino acid usage at CDR3beta positions 6 and 7. Two-way ANOVA was used for repertoire analyses, while Student t or Mann-Whitney tests were used for flow cytometric analyses. This is the immuneACCESS table as TCRdb keeps it, with only in-frame sequences that have V and J called. A part of the clones is gone; compared with another copy, unresolved V genes explain less than half, and the rest is unexplained. V, J and clone size are taken as reported in that table, and D and trimming were inferred from the DNA itself. The sample table holds fewer than 35,000 clones, of which just under 90% were seen once. The ten top clones hold approximately 5.1% of the sample.

V is cut by 5 bases and J by 1 base, and the space between the germline ends is 17 bases. CDR1 and CDR2 are drawn from the germline V gene: MRHNA, SNTAGT. Including cysteine and phenylalanine, the CDR3 has 16 amino acids. The CDR3 DNA has 48 bases and is translated from base 1. In regard to this clone: Its binding antigen is unknown. No quality values exist for individual bases; no much larger clone is one base distant.

Seven or eight healthy control donors served as the comparison group for repertoire analyses. CD8+ T cells lacking CD4 were purified from blood before genomic DNA extraction. The same data also went into a second study, on regulatory T cells. The second paper states: The multiplex PCR used 52 forward TRBV primers and 13 reverse TRBJ primers, with assay-based and computational corrections for amplification bias. Restricted unique TRB V-J pairs and skewed V and J gene usage were observed in patient repertoires, most markedly in regulatory T cells. T-cell receptor beta repertoires of sorted regulatory, conventional CD4+ and CD8+ T cells were compared between CD3G-deficient patients and healthy controls. Ficoll density separation was used to isolate peripheral blood mononuclear cells. CD3+ CD8+ CD4- T cells were isolated on a FACSAria cell sorter. Within the immunoSEQ assay, multiplex PCR amplified rearranged TRB loci from genomic DNA. Sequencing of the TRB amplicons was done on an Illumina HiSeq platform. Custom algorithms error-filtered the raw sequences and aligned the raw sequences to reference gene sequences, after which the immunoSEQ online tools were used for analysis. Frequencies of productive and nonproductive TRB rearrangements were evaluated among both unique and total sequences. For group comparisons, t tests, Mann-Whitney tests or two-way ANOVA were performed in Prism software.

The specimen sequenced was CD8+ T cells sorted from blood. The chain is encoded by TRBV6-4 joined to TRBJ2-5; possibly the D gene is TRBD1, per 5 matching bases. This clonotype was obtained from a human donor in good health. The encoded CDR3 is CASSPMTEECQETQYF. The base sequence is TGTGCCAGCAGTCCTATGACAGAAGAGTGCCAAGAGACCCAGTACTTC.